The 8 T cell receptor beta chains reported below all come from one sample, sequenced in a study of cytomegalovirus exposure and HLA in healthy donors. PCR amplification relied on 60 Vbeta primers (plus 13 Jbeta primers). TCRdb keeps only in-frame clones here, not all; method: immunoSEQ multiplex PCR. The table lists about 160,000 clones, 60% to 85% of them singletons, with around 2.2% in the top ten. The source material was PBMCs. These receptors originate from a man aged 50-59 years in good health and CMV-seropositive.

The chain couples TRBV19 to TRBJ2-3, with 9 bases fitting TRBD2. Germline V CDR1 and CDR2: LNHDA, SQIVND (reference sequence). CDR3 size: 16 residues. The V segment lost 5 bases and the J segment 8 bases; nucleotides outside the gene matches: 14. The CDR3 spells CASSRGGVAGEGTQYF. The CDR3 nucleotides read TGTGCCAGTAGTCGAGGAGGAGTAGCGGGGGAGGGTACGCAGTATTTT.

The genes are TRBV28 and TRBJ2-7; TRBD1 is a possible D gene (5 bases). This CDR3 is built from 14 residues. V was trimmed by 6 bases and J by 7 bases, leaving 19 bases between them. CDR1 MDHEN and CDR2 SYDVKM come from the germline V gene. The CDR3 bases are TGTGCCAGCAGGGACCTTCAGCAGGGATGGGAGCAGTACTTC. It is translated as CASRDLQQGWEQYF.

The chain employs TRBV9 and TRBJ2-4; 7 positions agree with TRBD1. The CDR3 is 15 residues long. The ends lost 4 bases at V and 5 bases at J; junction bases unmatched: 9. Germline V gene lookup returns CDR1 SGDLS and CDR2 YYNGEE. The CDR3: CASSPSGQGENIQYF. The CDR3, as DNA: TGTGCCAGCAGCCCCTCAGGGCAGGGGGAAAACATTCAGTACTTC.

The chain recombines TRBV29-1 with TRBJ1-2, with 9 bases lining up with TRBD1. Germline V gives CDR1 SQVTM, CDR2 ANQGSEA. V trimming: 4 bases; J trimming: 7 bases; junction bases outside the gene matches: 7. The CDR3 is 13 amino acids. In DNA, the CDR3 is TGCAGCGTTGGGGGACAGGGTCTTGCTGGCTACACCTTC. Its translation is CSVGGQGLAGYTF.

The V call is TRBV18, the J call TRBJ2-7; 7 bases are shared with TRBD1. This CDR3 region has 13 residues. Germline values: CDR1 KGHSH, CDR2 LQKENI. Losses at the gene ends were 6 bases for V and 5 bases for J; bases not matched to a gene: 7. DNA of the CDR3: TGTGCCAGCTCCTACGGACAGGCGAACGAGCAGTACTTC. Protein: CASSYGQANEQYF.

The chain carries TRBV28 and TRBJ1-4, with D possibly TRBD1 on 6 matching bases. V was clipped by 6 bases and J by 2 bases, with 16 bases between them. This CDR3 is 16 amino acids long. Germline CDR1 reads MDHEN; CDR2 reads SYDVKM. The CDR3 is CASSRGGRGTNEKLFF. DNA for the CDR3: TGTGCCAGCAGCCGCGGGGGGCGCGGGACTAATGAAAAACTGTTTTTT.

The chain joins TRBV11-2 to TRBJ1-4; D remains ambiguous. CDR3 size: 16 residues. The germline V gene encodes CDR1 SGHAT and CDR2 FQNNGV. V gave up 1 base and J gave up 0 bases, with 9 bases separating them. CDR3 in amino acids: CASSLGVRSTNEKLFF. Here the CDR3 DNA reads TGTGCCAGCAGCTTAGGAGTCCGATCAACTAATGAAAAACTGTTTTTT.

CDR3 DNA: TGTGCCAGCAGCCCCCTAGGGACGGGAGTTGGTTTTGAAAAACTGTTTTTT. The encoded protein is CASSPLGTGVGFEKLFF. V gene TRBV9 combines with J gene TRBJ1-4, with D possibly TRBD1 on 5 matching bases. The V gene lost 4 bases and the J gene lost 7 bases, with 23 bases spanning the gap. Germline V gene lookup returns CDR1 SGDLS and CDR2 YYNGEE. This CDR3 has 17 residues.